What follows are 21 T cell receptor beta chains derived from one specimen sequenced in a study of T cells expressing NK-cell markers. TCRdb re-called the 5' RACE reads, yielding one record per CDR3 amino acid sequence without DNA. The sample shows some 300,000 distinct CDR3 sequences, and about 0.39% sits with its ten largest clones. Sequenced sample: blood T cells: a sorted CD56 or NKG2C T cell subset, CD4+ or CD8+ T cells, or bulk PBMC T cells (not recorded which). The origin of the receptors is a man aged 18 to 30 in good health.

This chain connects TRBV29-1 to TRBJ2-1; the TRBD2 assignment by TCRdb is unverifiable without DNA. This CDR3 is built from 15 residues. Germline assignment: CDR1 SQVTM and CDR2 ANQGSEA. Here the CDR3 reads CSAHKLAGGSNEQFF.

The chain is built from TRBV2 and TRBJ2-5; TCRdb proposes TRBD2, but this gene call is untestable without DNA. Germline values: CDR1 SNHLY, CDR2 FYNNEI. The CDR3 is 15 residues long. This CDR3 is CASSPLAGLTETQYF.

CDR3 loop: CASSLAGGYEQFF. This rearrangement joins TRBV12-3 or TRBV12-4 to TRBJ2-1. CDR3 length: 13 amino acids.

V usage is TRBV7-9 and J usage is TRBJ2-5; TCRdb reports TRBD2, a call that lacks DNA to check it against. Germline V lookup: CDR1 SEHNR, CDR2 FQNEAQ (reference sequence). The CDR3 runs to 17 residues. The CDR3 loop is CASSRGLAGGDQETQYF.

J is TRBJ2-2 and V is TRBV20-1; lacking DNA, the TRBD2 call made by TCRdb goes unchecked. The length of the CDR3 is 18 residues. Looked up from germline, CDR1 is DFQATT and CDR2 is SNEGSKA (reference sequence). CDR3 amino acids: CSVTRGQPGLAGSRELFF.

J is TRBJ2-3 and V is TRBV4-1. The germline CDR1 and CDR2 sequences are MGHRA and YSYEKL. The CDR3 consists of 12 residues. The chain's CDR3 is CASRGIGDTQYF.

The rearrangement links TRBV29-1 to TRBJ1-1. The germline V gene has CDR1 SQVTM and CDR2 ANQGSEA. The CDR3 extends over 13 amino acids. CDR3 residues: CSPQLAGNTEAFF.

CDR3 residues: CASSLQTNSPLHF. The gene calls are TRBV12-3 or TRBV12-4 and TRBJ1-6. The CDR3 length is 13 residues.

V usage is TRBV12-3 or TRBV12-4 and J usage is TRBJ2-5. There are 16 residues in the CDR3. This CDR3 reads CASSLELGGLGETQYF.

The chain joins TRBV20-1 to TRBJ2-2; lacking DNA, the TRBD2 call made by TCRdb goes unchecked. From germline, CDR1 is DFQATT and CDR2 SNEGSKA (reference sequence). The CDR3 consists of 15 residues. CDR3 amino acids: CSARVVAGTFGELFF.

The chain recombines TRBV14 with TRBJ1-2; TCRdb designates TRBD1, a call that cannot be tested without DNA. The germline gives CDR1 SGHDN, CDR2 FVKESK. CDR3 length: 14 residues. The CDR3 spells CASSPRTKGDGYTF.

The CDR3 is CASQREGDTQYF. The V call is TRBV6-5, the J call TRBJ2-3; TCRdb's D call of TRBD2 is untestable without DNA. The CDR3 length is 12 residues. Germline CDR1 and CDR2: MNHEY and SVGAGI.

J is TRBJ1-1 and V is TRBV7-2; TCRdb lists TRBD1, though no DNA is available to test this call. Germline values: CDR1 SGHTA, CDR2 FQGNSA. The CDR3 covers 17 residues. The CDR3 here is CASSPRPRTGANTEAFF.

The chain joins TRBV7-2 to TRBJ1-5. Germline values: CDR1 SGHTA, CDR2 FQGNSA. The CDR3 has 14 amino acids. The CDR3 loop is CASSFGQFNQPQHF.

This chain joins TRBV20-1 and TRBJ2-1; the TCRdb call, TRBD1, lacks DNA for checking. CDR3 length: 15 residues. Germline loops: CDR1 DFQATT, CDR2 SNEGSKA (reference sequence). CDR3 residues: CSAHATGTGSNEQFF.

The chain recombines TRBV27 with TRBJ2-7; TCRdb outputs TRBD2, but without DNA this stays unchecked. Germline V gives CDR1 MNHEY, CDR2 SMNVEV (reference sequence). This CDR3 has 16 residues. The chain's CDR3 is CASSLFLAGGPYEQYF.

The CDR3: CSEGGPYNEQFF. The genes are TRBV20-1 and TRBJ2-1; the TCRdb call, TRBD2, lacks DNA for checking. CDR1 is DFQATT, CDR2 SNEGSKA, per germline (reference sequence). CDR3 length: 12 amino acids.

The chain has TRBV7-6 and TRBJ2-1; absent DNA, TCRdb's TRBD2 call cannot be checked. CDR3 length: 18 residues. Looked up from germline, CDR1 is SGHVS and CDR2 is FNYEAQ. CDR3 protein: CASSPIAGTSGRSNEQFF.

The chain links TRBV12-3 or TRBV12-4 to TRBJ2-4; the D call of TRBD1 rests on TCRdb alone, since no DNA is present to check it. The CDR3 runs to 19 residues. The CDR3 here is CASSFSRGLRTGLKNIQYF.

The chain combines TRBV3-1 with TRBJ2-7; the D call of TRBD2 rests on TCRdb alone, since no DNA is present to check it. From germline, CDR1 is LGHDT and CDR2 YNNKEL (reference sequence). CDR3 size: 15 residues. CDR3 residues: CASSPPLAGSHEQYF.

The chain has TRBV4-2 and TRBJ2-1. The length of the CDR3 is 16 residues. CDR1 and CDR2 from the germline V gene are LGHNA and YNFKEQ. CDR3 amino acids: CASSQESGSTYNEQFF.